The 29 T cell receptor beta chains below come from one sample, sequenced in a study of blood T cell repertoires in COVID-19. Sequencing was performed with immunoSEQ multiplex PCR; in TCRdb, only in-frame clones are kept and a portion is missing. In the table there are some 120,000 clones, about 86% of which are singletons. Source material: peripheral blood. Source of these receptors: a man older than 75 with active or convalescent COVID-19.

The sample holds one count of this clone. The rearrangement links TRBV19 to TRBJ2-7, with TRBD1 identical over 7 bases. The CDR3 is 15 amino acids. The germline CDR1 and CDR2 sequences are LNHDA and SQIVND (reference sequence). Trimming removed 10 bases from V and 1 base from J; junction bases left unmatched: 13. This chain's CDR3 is CATSKGAGGSYEQYF. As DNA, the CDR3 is TGTGCCACCTCAAAGGGGGCCGGTGGGTCCTACGAGCAGTACTTC.

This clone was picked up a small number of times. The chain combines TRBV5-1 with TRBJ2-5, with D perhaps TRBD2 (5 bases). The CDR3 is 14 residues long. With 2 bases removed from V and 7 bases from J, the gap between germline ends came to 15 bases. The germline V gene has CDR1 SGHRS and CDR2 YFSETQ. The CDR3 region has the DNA TGCGCCAGCAGCTTCACCAGCGGCGAGCCGACCCAGTACTTC. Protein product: CASSFTSGEPTQYF.

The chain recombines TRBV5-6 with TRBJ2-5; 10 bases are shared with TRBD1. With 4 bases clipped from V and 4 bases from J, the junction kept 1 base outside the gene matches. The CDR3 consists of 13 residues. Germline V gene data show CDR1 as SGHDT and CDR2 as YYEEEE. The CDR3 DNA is TGTGCCAGCAGCCGGACAGGGGGAGAGACCCAGTACTTC. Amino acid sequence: CASSRTGGETQYF.

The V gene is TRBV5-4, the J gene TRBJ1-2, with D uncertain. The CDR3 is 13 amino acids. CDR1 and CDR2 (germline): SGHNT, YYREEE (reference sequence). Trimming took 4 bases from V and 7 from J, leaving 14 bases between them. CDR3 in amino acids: CASSESFGGGYTF. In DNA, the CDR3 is TGTGCCAGCAGCGAAAGTTTTGGCGGTGGCTACACCTTC.

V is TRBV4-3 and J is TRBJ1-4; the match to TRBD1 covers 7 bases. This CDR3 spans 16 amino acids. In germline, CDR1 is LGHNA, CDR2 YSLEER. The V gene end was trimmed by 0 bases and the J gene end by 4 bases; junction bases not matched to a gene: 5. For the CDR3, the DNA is TGCGCCAGCAGCCAAGATACAGGGGCCGGTAATGAAAAACTGTTTTTT. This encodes CASSQDTGAGNEKLFF.

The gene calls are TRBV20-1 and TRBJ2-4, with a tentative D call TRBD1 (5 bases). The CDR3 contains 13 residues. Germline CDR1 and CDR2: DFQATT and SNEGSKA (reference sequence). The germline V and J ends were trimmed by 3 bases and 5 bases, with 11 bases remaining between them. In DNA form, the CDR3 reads TGCAGTGCTAGTATAACAGGAGAAAACATTCAGTACTTC. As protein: CSASITGENIQYF.

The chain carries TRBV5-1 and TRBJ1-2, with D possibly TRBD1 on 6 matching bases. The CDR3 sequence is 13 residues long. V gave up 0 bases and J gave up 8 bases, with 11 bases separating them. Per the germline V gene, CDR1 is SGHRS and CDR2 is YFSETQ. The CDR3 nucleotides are TGCGCCAGCAGCTTGGAACAGGGCGCAGGCTACACCTTC. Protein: CASSLEQGAGYTF.

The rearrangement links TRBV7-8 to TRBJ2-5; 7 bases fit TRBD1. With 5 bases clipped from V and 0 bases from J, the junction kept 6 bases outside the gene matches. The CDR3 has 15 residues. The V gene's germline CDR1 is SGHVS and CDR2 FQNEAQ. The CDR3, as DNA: TGTGCCAGCAGCCCAATCAGGGGGTACCAAGAGACCCAGTACTTC. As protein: CASSPIRGYQETQYF. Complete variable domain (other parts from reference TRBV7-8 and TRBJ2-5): GAGVSQSPRYKVAKRGQDVALRCDPISGHVSLFWYQQALGQGPEFLTYFQNEAQLDKSGLPSDRFFAERPEGSVSTLKIQRTQQEDSAVYLCASSPIRGYQETQYFGPGTRLLVL.

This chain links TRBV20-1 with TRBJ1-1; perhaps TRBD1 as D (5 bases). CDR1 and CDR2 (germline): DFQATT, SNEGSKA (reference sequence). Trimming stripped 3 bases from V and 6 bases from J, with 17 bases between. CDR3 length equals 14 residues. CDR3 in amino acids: CSASITGPGAEAFF. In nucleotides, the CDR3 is TGCAGTGCTAGTATTACAGGCCCGGGGGCTGAAGCTTTCTTT.

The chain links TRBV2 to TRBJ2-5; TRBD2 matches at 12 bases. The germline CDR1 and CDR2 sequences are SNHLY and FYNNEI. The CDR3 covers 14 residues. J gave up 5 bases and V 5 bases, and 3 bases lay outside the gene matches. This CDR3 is CASSWTSGEETQYF. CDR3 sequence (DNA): TGTGCCAGCAGTTGGACTAGCGGGGAGGAGACCCAGTACTTC.

The chain's CDR3 is CASSRGWNTEAFF. The CDR3 DNA reads as TGTGCCAGCAGTCGAGGGTGGAACACTGAAGCTTTCTTT. This chain links TRBV6-4 with TRBJ1-1; D unresolved. The length of the CDR3 is 13 residues. Germline V gene lookup returns CDR1 MRHNA and CDR2 SNTAGT. Trimming cost V 5 bases and J 1 base, with 8 bases left between them.

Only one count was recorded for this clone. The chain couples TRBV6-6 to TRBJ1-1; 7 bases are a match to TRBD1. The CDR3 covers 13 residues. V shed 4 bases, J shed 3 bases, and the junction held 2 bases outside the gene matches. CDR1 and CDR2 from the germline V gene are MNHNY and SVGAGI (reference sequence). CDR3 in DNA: TGTGCCAGCAGTTTAACAGGGGACACTGAAGCTTTCTTT. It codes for CASSLTGDTEAFF.

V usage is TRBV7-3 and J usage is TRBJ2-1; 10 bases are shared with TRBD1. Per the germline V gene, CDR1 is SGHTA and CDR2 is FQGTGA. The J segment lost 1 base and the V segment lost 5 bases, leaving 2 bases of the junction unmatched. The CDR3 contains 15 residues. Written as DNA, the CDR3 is TGTGCCAGCAGCACGGACAGGGGGTCCTACAATGAGCAGTTCTTC. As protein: CASSTDRGSYNEQFF. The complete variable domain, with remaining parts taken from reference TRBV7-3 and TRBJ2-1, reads GAGVSQTPSNKVTEKGKYVELRCDPISGHTALYWYRQSLGQGPEFLIYFQGTGAADDSGLPNDRFFAVRPEGSVSTLKIQRTERGDSAVYLCASSTDRGSYNEQFFGPGTRLTVL.

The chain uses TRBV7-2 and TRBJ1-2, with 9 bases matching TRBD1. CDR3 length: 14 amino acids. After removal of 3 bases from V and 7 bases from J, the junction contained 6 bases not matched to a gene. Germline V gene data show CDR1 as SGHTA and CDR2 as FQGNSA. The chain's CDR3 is CASSFGQGSSGYTF. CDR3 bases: TGTGCCAGCAGCTTTGGACAGGGGTCGTCTGGCTACACCTTC.

The CDR3 DNA sequence: TGTGCCAGCAGTTACACTCGGACGGGGAGAGGGGAGCTGTTTTTT. Translating it yields CASSYTRTGRGELFF. This sequence joins TRBV6-5 and TRBJ2-2; perhaps TRBD2 as D (5 bases). The germline gives CDR1 MNHEY, CDR2 SVGAGI. The CDR3 loop spans 15 amino acids. Trimming took 2 bases from V and 8 from J, leaving 15 bases between them.

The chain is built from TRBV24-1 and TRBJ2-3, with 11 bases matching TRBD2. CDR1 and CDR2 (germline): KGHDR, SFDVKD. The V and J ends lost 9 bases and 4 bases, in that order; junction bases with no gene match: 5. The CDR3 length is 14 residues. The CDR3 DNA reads TGTGCCACCGGTAGCGGGGGGGCAGCAGATACGCAGTATTTT. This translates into CATGSGGAADTQYF.

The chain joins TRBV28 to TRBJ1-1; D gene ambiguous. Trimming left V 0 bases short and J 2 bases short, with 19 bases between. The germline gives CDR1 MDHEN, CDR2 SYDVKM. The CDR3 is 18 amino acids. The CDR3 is CASSLWRLPPSGNTEAFF. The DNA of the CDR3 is TGTGCCAGCAGTTTATGGCGGCTCCCCCCTAGCGGAAACACTGAAGCTTTCTTT.

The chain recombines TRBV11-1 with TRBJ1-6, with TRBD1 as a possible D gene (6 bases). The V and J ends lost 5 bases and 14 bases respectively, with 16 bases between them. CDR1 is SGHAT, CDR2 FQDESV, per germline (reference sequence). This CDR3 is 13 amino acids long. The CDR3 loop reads CASSAETGTTLHF. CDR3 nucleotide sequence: TGTGCCAGCAGCGCCGAAACAGGGACAACCCTCCACTTT.

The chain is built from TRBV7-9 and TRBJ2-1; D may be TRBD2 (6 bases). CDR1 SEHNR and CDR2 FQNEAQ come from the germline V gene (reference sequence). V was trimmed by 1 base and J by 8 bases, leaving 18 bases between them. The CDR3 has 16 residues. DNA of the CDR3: TGTGCCAGCAGCTTAGTAAACCCCGCGGGGTCCGATGAGCAGTTCTTC. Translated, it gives CASSLVNPAGSDEQFF. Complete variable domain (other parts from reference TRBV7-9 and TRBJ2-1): DTGVSQNPRHKITKRGQNVTFRCDPISEHNRLYWYRQTLGQGPEFLTYFQNEAQLEKSRLLSDRFSAERPKGSFSTLEIQRTEQGDSAMYLCASSLVNPAGSDEQFFGPGTRLTVL.

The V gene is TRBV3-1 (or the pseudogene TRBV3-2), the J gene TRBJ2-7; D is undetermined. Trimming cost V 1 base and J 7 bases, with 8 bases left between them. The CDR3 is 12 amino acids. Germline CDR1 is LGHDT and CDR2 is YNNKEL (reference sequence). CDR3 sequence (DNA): TGTGCCAGCAGCCAAGGCCAACAGGAGCAGTACTTC. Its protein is CASSQGQQEQYF.

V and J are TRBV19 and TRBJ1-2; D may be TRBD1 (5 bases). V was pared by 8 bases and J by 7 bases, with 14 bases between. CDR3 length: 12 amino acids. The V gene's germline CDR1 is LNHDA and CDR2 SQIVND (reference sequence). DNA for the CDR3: TGTGCCAGTTCGACAGCAGTCGGTGGCTACACCTTC. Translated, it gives CASSTAVGGYTF.

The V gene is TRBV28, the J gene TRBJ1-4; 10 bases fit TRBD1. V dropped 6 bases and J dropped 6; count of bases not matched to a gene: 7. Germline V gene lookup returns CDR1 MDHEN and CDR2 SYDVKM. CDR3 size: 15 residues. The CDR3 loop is CASSPRTGGDEKLFF. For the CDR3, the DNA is TGTGCCAGCAGCCCGAGGACAGGGGGTGATGAAAAACTGTTTTTT.

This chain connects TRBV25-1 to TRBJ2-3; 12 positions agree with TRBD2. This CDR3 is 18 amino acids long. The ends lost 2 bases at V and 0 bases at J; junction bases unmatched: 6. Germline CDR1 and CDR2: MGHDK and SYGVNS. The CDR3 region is CASSEGLAGFSSTDTQYF. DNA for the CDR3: TGTGCCAGCAGTGAAGGACTAGCGGGGTTTTCTAGCACAGATACGCAGTATTTT.

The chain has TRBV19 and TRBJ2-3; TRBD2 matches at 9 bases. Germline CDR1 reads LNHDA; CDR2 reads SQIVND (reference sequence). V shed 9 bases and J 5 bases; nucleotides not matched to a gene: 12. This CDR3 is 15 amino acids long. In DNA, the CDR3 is TGTGCCAGCCGACTCTTAGCGGGGGAGAAAGATACGCAGTATTTT. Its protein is CASRLLAGEKDTQYF.

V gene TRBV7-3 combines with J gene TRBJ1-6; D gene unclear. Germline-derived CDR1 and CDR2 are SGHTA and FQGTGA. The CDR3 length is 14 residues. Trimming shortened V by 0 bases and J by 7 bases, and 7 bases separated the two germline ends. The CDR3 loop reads CASSLTDGNSPLHF. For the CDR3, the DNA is TGTGCCAGCAGCTTAACAGACGGGAATTCACCCCTCCACTTT.

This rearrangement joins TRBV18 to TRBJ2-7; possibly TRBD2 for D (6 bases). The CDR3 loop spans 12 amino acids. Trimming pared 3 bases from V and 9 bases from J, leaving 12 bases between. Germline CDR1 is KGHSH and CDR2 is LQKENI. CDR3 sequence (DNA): TGTGCCAGCTCACCCCCGGGGGATAGGCAGTACTTC. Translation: CASSPPGDRQYF.

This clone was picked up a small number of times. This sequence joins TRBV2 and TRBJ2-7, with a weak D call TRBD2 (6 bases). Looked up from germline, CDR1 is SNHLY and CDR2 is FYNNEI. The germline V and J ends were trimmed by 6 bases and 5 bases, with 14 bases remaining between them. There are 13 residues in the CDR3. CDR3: CASRKGEVNEQYF. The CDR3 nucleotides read TGTGCCAGCAGAAAAGGGGAGGTGAACGAGCAGTACTTC.

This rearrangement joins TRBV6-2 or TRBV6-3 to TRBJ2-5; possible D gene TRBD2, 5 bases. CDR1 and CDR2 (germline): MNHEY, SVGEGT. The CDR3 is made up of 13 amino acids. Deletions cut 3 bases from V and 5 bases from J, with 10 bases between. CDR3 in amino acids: CASSYSGEETQYF. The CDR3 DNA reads TGTGCCAGCAGTTATAGTGGGGAGGAGACCCAGTACTTC.

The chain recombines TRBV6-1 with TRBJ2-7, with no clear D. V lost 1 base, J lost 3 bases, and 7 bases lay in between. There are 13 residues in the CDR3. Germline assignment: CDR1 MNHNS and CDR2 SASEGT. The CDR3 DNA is TGTGCCAGCAGTGAAGGGTACGGCTACGAGCAGTACTTC. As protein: CASSEGYGYEQYF.